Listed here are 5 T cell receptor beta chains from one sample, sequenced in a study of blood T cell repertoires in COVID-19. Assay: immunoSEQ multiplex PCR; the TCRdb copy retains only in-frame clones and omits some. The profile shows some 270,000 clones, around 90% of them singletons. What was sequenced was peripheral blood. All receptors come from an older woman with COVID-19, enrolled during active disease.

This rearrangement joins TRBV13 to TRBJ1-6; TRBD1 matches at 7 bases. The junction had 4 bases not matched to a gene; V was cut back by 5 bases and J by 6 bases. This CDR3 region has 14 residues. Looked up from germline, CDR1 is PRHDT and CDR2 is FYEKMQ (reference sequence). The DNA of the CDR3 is TGTGCCAGCAGCAGGGGGCTTGGTAATTCACCCCTCCACTTT. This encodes CASSRGLGNSPLHF.

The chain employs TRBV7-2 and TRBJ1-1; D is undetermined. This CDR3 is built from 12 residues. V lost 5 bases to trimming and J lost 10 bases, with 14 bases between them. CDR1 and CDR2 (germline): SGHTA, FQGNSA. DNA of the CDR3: TGTGCCAGCAGCCCAGGCAGACGAAGAGCTTTCTTT. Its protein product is CASSPGRRRAFF. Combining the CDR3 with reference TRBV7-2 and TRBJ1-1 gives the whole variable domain GAGVSQSPSNKVTEKGKDVELRCDPISGHTALYWYRQSLGQGLEFLIYFQGNSAPDKSGLPSDRFSAERTGGSVSTLTIQRTQQEDSAVYLCASSPGRRRAFFGQGTRLTVV.

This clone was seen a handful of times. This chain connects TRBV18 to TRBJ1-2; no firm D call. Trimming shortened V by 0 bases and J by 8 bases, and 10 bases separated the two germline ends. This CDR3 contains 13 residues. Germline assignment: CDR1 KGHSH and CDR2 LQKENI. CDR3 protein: CASSPPGGLGYTF. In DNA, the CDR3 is TGTGCCAGCTCACCACCGGGAGGGTTAGGCTACACCTTC. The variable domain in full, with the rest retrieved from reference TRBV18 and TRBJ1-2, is NAGVMQNPRHLVRRRGQEARLRCSPMKGHSHVYWYRQLPEEGLKFMVYLQKENIIDESGMPKERFSAEFPKEGPSILRIQQVVRGDSAAYFCASSPPGGLGYTFGSGTRLTVV.

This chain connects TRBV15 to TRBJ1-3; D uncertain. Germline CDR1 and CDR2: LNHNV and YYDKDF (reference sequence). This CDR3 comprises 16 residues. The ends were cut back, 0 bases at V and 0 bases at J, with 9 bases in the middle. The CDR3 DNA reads TGTGCCACCAGCAGAGACCCGAAAGCCTCTGGAAACACCATATATTTT. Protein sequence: CATSRDPKASGNTIYF.

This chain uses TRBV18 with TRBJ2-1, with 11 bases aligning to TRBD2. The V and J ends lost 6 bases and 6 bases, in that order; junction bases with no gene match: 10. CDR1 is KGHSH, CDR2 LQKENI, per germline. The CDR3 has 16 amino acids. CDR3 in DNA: TGTGCCAGCTCGTCGATACTAGCGGGGGCCGGCAATGAGCAGTTCTTC. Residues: CASSSILAGAGNEQFF.